Listed here is a single T cell receptor beta chain. The source of the sample is a study of blood T cell repertoires in COVID-19. Study background: The cDNA or gDNA used as material had been derived from T cells, B-cell-depleted T cells, or PBMCs.

Authors' data handling: Nucleated cell counts were estimated from reference gene primer amplification. Sequencing used immunoSEQ multiplex PCR; TCRdb keeps in-frame clones, though not all of them. V, J and clone size are those of that table, while D and trimming were read from the DNA. The sample has some 150,000 clones, less than 90% seen once. The origin of this receptor is a woman in her 70s with acute or convalescent COVID-19. Sequences were obtained from peripheral blood.

The chain's CDR3 is CSVGHSGNTIYF. In DNA, the CDR3 is TGCAGCGTTGGGCACTCTGGAAACACCATATATTTT. V usage is TRBV29-1 and J usage is TRBJ1-3, with no clear D. This CDR3 comprises 12 residues. Germline-derived CDR1 and CDR2 are SQVTM and ANQGSEA. Trimming shortened V by 4 bases and J by 0 bases, and 4 bases separated the two germline ends.